This paragraph covers one TCR beta chain sequence. The antigen it recognizes is unknown. The sample holds no much larger clone one base away, and base qualities are not on file. The data derive from a study of a mutant IDH1 vaccine in newly diagnosed glioma (dated by TCRdb to the early 2020s). Turning to the overall study: Vaccination started 4-6 weeks after radiotherapy alone, or was given together with temozolomide cycles in the groups whose treatment included chemotherapy. The week-35 safety follow-up took place at visit V12, and the week-47 end of study took place at visit V13. Before enrollment, patients had received standard therapy of radiotherapy alone, temozolomide alone, or radiochemotherapy with temozolomide; most received the combination. Peripheral blood was collected at six visits: V03 (baseline), V05, V07, V10, V12 and V13. Of the 25 to 40 treated patients, 62.5% were male and 37.5% were female, and the mean age was 40.4 years. Longitudinal TCRB deep sequencing was performed for about 25 treated patients wherever samples were available for exploratory analyses.

General conclusions and limits of the study: Pseudoprogression appeared unrelated to alterations in the top peripheral T cell clonotypes detected by TCRB sequencing. Availability determined which PBMC samples were chosen for TCRB deep sequencing. It was noted by the authors that analyses of patient blood samples could not be reproduced owing to sample limitations. Across multiple MHC alleles, vaccine-induced immune responses were seen in around 94% of patients.

The library was generated by the immunoSEQ multiplex PCR assay. Following the manufacturer's protocol, the hsTCRB Kit was used to amplify rearranged TCR beta chain sequences. TCRB libraries were sequenced on an Illumina MiSeq. Per the source publication's procedure: The kit vendor's proprietary platform handled demultiplexing, trimming and gene mapping. TCRdb limited this immuneACCESS table to in-frame rearrangements with V and J called. A share of clones is missing; checked studies link under half to unresolved V genes, and the rest is unexplained. V and J calls and clone size are given by that table; D and trimming were obtained from the DNA. This sample has tens of thousands of clones in its table, and 84% of those were observed once. Approximately 12% of the sample is taken by the ten largest. The time point label on this specimen signifies: week 35, safety follow-up. A 20-mer mutant IDH1 peptide at 300 micrograms in Montanide made up each vaccine dose, which was injected subcutaneously together with topical imiquimod. Eight vaccinations were administered to patients in weeks 1, 3, 5, 7, 11, 15, 19 and 23, corresponding to visits V03 through V10. Newly diagnosed WHO grade 3 or 4 IDH1-mutant astrocytomas showing loss of nuclear ATRX were present in the donors. The samples were drawn from NOA16, a multicentre, single-arm, open-label phase I trial in Germany that tested a mutant IDH1 peptide vaccine in humans for the first time. The DNeasy Blood and Tissue Kit was used to extract genomic DNA from EDTA blood for TCRB sequencing.

The source material was PBMCs, sampled from a glioma patient whose treatment included an IDH1 peptide vaccine. The clonotype originates from a man younger than 35 with glioma.

CDR3 sequence: CASSQASRRGPALNGGYTF. The nucleotides are TGCGCCAGCAGCCAAGCTTCCAGGAGGGGGCCAGCCCTGAATGGTGGCTACACCTTC. This receptor chain uses TRBV4-1 and TRBJ1-2; 7 nucleotides in the junction match TRBD1. The germline V gene supplies CDR1 MGHRA and CDR2 YSYEKL. Spanning cysteine to phenylalanine, the CDR3 consists of 19 amino acids. The entry retains the CDR3 DNA only, 57 bases that are in frame from base 1. For this chain, trimming is 1 base at the V end and 7 bases at the J end, and the number of junction bases without a gene match is 21.